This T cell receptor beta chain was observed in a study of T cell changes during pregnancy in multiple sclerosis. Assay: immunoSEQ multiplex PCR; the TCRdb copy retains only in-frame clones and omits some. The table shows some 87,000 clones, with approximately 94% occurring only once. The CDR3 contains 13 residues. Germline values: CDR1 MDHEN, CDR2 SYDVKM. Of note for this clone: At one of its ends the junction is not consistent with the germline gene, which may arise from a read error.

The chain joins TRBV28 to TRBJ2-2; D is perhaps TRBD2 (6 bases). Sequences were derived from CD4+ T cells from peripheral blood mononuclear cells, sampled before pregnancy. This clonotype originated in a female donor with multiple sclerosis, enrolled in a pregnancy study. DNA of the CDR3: TGTGCCAGCCGTTTGGGGGGCACCGGGGAGCTGTTTTTT. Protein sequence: CASRLGGTGELFF.